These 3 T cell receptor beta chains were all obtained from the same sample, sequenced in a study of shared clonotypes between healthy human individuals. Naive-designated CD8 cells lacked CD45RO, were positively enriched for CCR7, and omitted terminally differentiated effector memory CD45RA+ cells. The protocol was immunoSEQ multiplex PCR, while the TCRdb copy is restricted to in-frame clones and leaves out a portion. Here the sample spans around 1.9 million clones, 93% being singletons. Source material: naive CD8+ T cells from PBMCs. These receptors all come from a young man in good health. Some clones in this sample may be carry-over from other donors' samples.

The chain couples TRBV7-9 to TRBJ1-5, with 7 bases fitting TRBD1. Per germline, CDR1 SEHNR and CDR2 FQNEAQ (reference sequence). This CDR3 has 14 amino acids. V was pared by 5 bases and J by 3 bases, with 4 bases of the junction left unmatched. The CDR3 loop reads CASSGTGVNQPQHF. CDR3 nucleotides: TGTGCCAGCAGCGGAACAGGGGTCAATCAGCCCCAGCATTTT.

In DNA form, the CDR3 reads TGTGCCAGTAGTATTGCGGGAGGTTTTTACGAGCAGTACTTC. Its protein product is CASSIAGGFYEQYF. This rearrangement joins TRBV19 to TRBJ2-7; TRBD2 matches at 8 bases. The V and J ends lost 3 bases and 4 bases, in that order; junction bases with no gene match: 5. From germline, CDR1 is LNHDA and CDR2 SQIVND (reference sequence). The CDR3 is 14 amino acids.

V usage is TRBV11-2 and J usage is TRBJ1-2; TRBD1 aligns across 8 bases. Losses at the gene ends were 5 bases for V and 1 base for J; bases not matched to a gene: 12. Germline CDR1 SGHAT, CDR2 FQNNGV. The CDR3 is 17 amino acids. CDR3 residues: CASSPGIRGRLNYGYTF. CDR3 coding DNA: TGTGCCAGCAGCCCGGGAATCAGGGGGCGGCTTAACTATGGCTACACCTTC. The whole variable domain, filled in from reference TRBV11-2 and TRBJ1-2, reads EAGVAQSPRYKIIEKRQSVAFWCNPISGHATLYWYQQILGQGPKLLIQFQNNGVVDDSQLPKDRFSAERLKGVDSTLKIQPAKLEDSAVYLCASSPGIRGRLNYGYTFGSGTRLTVV.